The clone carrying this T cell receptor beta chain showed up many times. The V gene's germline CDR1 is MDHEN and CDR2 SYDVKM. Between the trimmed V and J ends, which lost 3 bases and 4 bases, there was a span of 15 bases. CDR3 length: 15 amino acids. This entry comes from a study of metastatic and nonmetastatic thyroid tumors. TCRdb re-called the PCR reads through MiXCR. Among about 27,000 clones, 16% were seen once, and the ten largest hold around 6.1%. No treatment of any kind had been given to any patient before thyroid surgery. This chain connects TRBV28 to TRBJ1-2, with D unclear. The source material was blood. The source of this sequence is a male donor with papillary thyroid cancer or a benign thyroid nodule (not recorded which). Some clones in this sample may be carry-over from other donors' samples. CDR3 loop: CASSFPRFESYGYTF. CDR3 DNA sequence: TGTGCCAGCAGTTTCCCCCGGTTTGAGAGCTATGGCTACACCTTC.